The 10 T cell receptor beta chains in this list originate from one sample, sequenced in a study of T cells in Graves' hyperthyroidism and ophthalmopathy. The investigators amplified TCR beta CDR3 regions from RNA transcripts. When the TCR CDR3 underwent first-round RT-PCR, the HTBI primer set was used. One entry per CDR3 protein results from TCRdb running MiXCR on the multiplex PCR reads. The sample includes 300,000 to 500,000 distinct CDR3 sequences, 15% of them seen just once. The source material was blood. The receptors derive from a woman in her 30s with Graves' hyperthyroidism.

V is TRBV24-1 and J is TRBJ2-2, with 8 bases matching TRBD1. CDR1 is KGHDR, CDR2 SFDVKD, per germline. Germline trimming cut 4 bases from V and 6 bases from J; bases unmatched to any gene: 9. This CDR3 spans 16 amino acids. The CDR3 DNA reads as TGTGCCACCAGTGACCCGACAGGGGCCCCCTCCGGGGAGCTGTTTTTT. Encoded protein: CATSDPTGAPSGELFF.

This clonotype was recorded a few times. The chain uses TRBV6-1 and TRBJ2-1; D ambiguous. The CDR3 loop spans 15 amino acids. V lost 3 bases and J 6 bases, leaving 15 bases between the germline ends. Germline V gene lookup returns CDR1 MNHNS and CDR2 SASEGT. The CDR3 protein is CASSDNTEVINEQFF. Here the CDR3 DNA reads TGTGCCAGCAGTGATAATACGGAAGTGATCAATGAGCAGTTCTTC.

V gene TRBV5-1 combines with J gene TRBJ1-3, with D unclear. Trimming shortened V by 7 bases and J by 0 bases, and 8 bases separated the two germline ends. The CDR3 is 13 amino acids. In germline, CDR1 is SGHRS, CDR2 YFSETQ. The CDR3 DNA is TGCGCCAGCCGGGAACCCTCTGGAAACACCATATATTTT. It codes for CASREPSGNTIYF.

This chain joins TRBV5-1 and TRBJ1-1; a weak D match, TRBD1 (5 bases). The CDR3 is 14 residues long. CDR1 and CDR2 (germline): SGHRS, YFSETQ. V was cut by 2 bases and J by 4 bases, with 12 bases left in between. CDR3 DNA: TGCGCCAGCAGCTTCGGGGGGGAAGCCACTGAAGCTTTCTTT. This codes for CASSFGGEATEAFF.

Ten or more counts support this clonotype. Here the CDR3 DNA reads TGTGCCAGCAGCTTGGATTGGAATGAGCAGTTCTTC. Translation gives CASSLDWNEQFF. V and J are TRBV5-5 and TRBJ2-1, with D unresolved. Looked up from germline, CDR1 is SGHKS and CDR2 is YYEKEE (reference sequence). V lost 0 bases and J lost 7, with 5 bases in between. The CDR3 spans 12 residues.

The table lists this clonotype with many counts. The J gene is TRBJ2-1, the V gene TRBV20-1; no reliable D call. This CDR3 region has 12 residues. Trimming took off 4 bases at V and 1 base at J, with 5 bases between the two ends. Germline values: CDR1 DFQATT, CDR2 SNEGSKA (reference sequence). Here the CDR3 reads CSAKASYNEQFF. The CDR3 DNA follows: TGCAGTGCTAAGGCTTCCTACAATGAGCAGTTCTTC.

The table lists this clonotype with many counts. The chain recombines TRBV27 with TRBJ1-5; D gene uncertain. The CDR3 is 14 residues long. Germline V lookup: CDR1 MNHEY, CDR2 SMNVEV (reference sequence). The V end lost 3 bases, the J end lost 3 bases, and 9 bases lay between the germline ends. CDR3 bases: TGTGCCAGCAGTTTTGGAGCCCCCAATCAGCCCCAGCATTTT. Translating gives CASSFGAPNQPQHF.

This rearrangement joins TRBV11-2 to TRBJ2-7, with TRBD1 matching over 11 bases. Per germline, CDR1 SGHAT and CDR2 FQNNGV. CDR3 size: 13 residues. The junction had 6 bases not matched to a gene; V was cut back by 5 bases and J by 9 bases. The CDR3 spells CASSPRTGGGQYF. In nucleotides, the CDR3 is TGTGCCAGCAGCCCTCGGACAGGGGGCGGGCAGTACTTC.

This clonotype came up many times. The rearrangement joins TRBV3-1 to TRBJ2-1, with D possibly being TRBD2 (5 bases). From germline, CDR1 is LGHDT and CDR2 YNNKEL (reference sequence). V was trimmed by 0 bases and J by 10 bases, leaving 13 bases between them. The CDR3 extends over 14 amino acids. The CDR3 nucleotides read TGTGCCAGCAGCCAAGATCTGGGCGGGCGAGAGCAGTTCTTC. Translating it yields CASSQDLGGREQFF.

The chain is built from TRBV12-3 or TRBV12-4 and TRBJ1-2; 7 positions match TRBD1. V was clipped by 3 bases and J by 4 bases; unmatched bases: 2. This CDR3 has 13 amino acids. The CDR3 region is CASSFAGGYGYTF. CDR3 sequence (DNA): TGTGCCAGCAGTTTTGCAGGGGGCTATGGCTACACCTTC.